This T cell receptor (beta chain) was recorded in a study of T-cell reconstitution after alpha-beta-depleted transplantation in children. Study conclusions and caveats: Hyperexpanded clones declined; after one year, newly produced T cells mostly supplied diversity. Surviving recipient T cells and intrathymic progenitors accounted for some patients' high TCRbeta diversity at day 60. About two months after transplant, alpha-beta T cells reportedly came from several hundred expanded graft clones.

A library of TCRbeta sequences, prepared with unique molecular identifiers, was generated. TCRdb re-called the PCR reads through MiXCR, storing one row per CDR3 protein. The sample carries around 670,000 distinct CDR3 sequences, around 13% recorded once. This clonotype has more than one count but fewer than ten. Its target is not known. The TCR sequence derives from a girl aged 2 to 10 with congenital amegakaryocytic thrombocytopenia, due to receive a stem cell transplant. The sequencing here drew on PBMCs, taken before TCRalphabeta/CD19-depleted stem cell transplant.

The CDR3 coding sequence is TGCGCCAGCAGCTTGGCCGTCAGTCGTAGCACAGATACGCAGTATTTT. Translation: CASSLAVSRSTDTQYF. V usage is TRBV5-1 and J usage is TRBJ2-3, with D uncertain. Germline V gene lookup returns CDR1 SGHRS and CDR2 YFSETQ. Trimming removed 0 bases at V and 0 bases at J, with 11 bases between. CDR3 length: 16 residues.